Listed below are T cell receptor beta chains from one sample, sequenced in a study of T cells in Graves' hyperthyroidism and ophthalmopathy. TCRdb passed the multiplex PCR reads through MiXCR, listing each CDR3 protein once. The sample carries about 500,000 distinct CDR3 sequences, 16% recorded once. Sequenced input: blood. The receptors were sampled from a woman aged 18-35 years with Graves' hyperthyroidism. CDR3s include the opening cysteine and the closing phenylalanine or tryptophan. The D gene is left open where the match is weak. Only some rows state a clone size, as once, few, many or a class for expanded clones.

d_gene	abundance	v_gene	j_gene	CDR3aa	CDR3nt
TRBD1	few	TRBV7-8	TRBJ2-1	CASSLNTGALYNEQFF	TGTGCCAGCAGCTTAAACACAGGGGCCCTTTACAATGAGCAGTTCTTC
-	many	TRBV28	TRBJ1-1	CASSSLVGSTEAFF	TGTGCCAGCAGCTCCTTGGTGGGGAGCACTGAAGCTTTCTTT
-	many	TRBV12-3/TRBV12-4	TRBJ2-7	CASSLFSEYEQYF	TGTGCCAGCAGTTTGTTTAGCGAGTACGAGCAGTACTTC
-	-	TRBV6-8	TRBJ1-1	CASSRHNPDTEAFF	TGTGCCAGCAGCCGACATAACCCGGACACTGAAGCTTTCTTT
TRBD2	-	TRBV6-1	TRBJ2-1	CASRAGGRSGTIGYNEQFF	TGTGCCAGCAGGGCCGGGGGACGGTCTGGGACTATCGGATACAATGAGCAGTTCTTC
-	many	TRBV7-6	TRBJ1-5	CASSAGSSNQPQHF	TGTGCCAGCAGCGCAGGCAGTAGCAATCAGCCCCAGCATTTT
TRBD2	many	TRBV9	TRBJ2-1	CASSVAYGERESYNEQFF	TGTGCCAGCAGCGTAGCTTATGGAGAGCGGGAGTCCTACAATGAGCAGTTCTTC
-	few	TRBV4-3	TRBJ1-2	CASSQDWAVGGYTF	TGCGCCAGCAGCCAAGATTGGGCAGTCGGAGGCTACACCTTC
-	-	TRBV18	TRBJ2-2	CASSPPLSGELFF	TGTGCCAGCTCACCACCACTTTCCGGGGAGCTGTTTTTT
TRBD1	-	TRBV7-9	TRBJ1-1	CASSHPGQGPGAFF	TGTGCCAGCAGCCACCCGGGACAGGGGCCGGGGGCTTTCTTT